These T cell receptor beta chains were read from a single sample in a study of cytomegalovirus exposure and HLA in healthy donors. Method: immunoSEQ multiplex PCR; TCRdb's copy keeps in-frame clones and lacks some. The profile shows 110,000 or so clones, roughly four fifths of them singletons. Material: PBMCs. Every receptor here comes from a man between 35 and 55 years old in good health and CMV-seronegative. Each CDR3 is given with its conserved first and last residue. A D gene is named only where the DNA matches it firmly.

>TRBV6-1|TRBJ2-5|TRBD1
CASRQGVGTQYF
TGTGCCAGCAGACAGGGGGTGGGGACCCAGTACTTC
>TRBV6-7|TRBJ2-3|-
CASSWHSRVSTDTQYF
TGTGCCAGCAGTTGGCATTCCAGGGTTTCTACAGATACGCAGTATTTT
>TRBV7-9|TRBJ2-5|TRBD2
CACIQGLAGETQYF
TGTGCCTGTATCCAAGGACTAGCTGGAGAGACCCAGTACTTC
>TRBV7-2|TRBJ1-5|-
CASSSVSGRNQPQHF
TGTGCCAGCAGCTCGGTCAGTGGGCGCAATCAGCCCCAGCATTTT
>TRBV18|TRBJ1-3|TRBD1
CASSANRGELVNTIYF
TGTGCCAGCTCAGCAAACAGGGGAGAGTTGGTGAACACCATATATTTT
>TRBV25-1|TRBJ2-1|-
CASSYDEQFF
TGTGCCAGCAGTTATGATGAGCAGTTCTTC
>TRBV6-5|TRBJ1-2|-
CASRRDGNYGYTF
TGTGCCAGCAGGCGGGACGGGAACTATGGCTACACCTTC
>TRBV14|TRBJ2-7|TRBD1
CASSQVAGQGPLKQYF
TGTGCCAGCAGCCAAGTCGCCGGACAGGGGCCCCTTAAGCAGTACTTC
>TRBV28|TRBJ2-7|TRBD2
CATQNSGSSYEQYF
TGTGCCACCCAGAATAGCGGGAGCTCCTACGAGCAGTACTTC
>TRBV5-4|TRBJ2-7|-
CASSLGVAAYEQYF
TGTGCCAGCAGCCTAGGGGTGGCAGCCTACGAGCAGTACTTC
>TRBV7-8|TRBJ1-1|-
CASTMYGQGTEAFF
TGTGCCAGCACGATGTACGGACAAGGCACTGAAGCTTTCTTT
>TRBV6-5|TRBJ2-7|-
CASSLTVSYEQYF
TGTGCCAGCAGCTTGACAGTCTCCTACGAGCAGTACTTC
>TRBV30|TRBJ2-5|-
CAWSVARRETQYF
TGTGCCTGGAGTGTAGCCAGGCGAGAGACCCAGTACTTC
>TRBV2|TRBJ2-3|-
CASSPSTDTQYF
TGTGCCAGCAGCCCTAGCACAGATACGCAGTATTTT
>TRBV7-7|TRBJ2-2|-
CASTPSSVGTGELFF
TGTGCCAGCACCCCCTCTAGCGTGGGGACCGGGGAGCTGTTTTTT
>TRBV28|TRBJ1-1|TRBD1
CASSLWDRVGWPEAFF
TGTGCCAGCAGTTTATGGGACAGGGTCGGTTGGCCTGAAGCTTTCTTT
>TRBV10-3|TRBJ1-4|TRBD1
CAISGSTGGGEKLFF
TGTGCCATCAGTGGGTCCACAGGGGGAGGTGAAAAACTGTTTTTT
>TRBV5-8|TRBJ1-2|-
CASSLLVSDSSNYGYTF
TGTGCCAGCAGCTTGTTAGTGTCGGACAGTTCTAACTATGGCTACACCTTC
>TRBV7-9|TRBJ1-1|-
CASTPAREDTEAFF
TGTGCCAGCACCCCTGCCAGGGAGGACACTGAAGCTTTCTTT